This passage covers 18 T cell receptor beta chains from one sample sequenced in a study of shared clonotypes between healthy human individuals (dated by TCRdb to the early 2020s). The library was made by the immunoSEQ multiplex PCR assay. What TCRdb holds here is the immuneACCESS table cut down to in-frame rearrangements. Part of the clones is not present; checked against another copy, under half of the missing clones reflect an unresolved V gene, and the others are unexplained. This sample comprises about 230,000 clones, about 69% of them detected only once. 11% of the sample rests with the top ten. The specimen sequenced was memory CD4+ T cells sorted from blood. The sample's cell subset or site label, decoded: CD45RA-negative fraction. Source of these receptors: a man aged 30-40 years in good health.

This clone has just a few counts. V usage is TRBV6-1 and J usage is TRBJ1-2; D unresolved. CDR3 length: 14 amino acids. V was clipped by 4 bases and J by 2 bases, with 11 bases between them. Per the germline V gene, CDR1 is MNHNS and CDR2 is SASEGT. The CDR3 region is CASSGWGSNYGYTF. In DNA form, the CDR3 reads TGTGCCAGCAGTGGGTGGGGATCGAACTATGGCTACACCTTC.

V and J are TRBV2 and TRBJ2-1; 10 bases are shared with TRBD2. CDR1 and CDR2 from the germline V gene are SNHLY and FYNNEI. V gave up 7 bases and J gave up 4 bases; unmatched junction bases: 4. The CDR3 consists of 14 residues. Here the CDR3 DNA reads TGTGCCAGCACCGGGACTAGCGTTTACAATGAGCAGTTCTTC. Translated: CASTGTSVYNEQFF.

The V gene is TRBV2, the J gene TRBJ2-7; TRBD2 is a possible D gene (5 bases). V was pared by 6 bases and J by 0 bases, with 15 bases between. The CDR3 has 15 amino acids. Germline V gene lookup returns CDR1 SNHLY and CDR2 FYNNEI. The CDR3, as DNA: TGTGCCAGCAGCAAATTAGGACGGGACTCCTACGAGCAGTACTTC. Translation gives CASSKLGRDSYEQYF. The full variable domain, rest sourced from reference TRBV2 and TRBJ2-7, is EPEVTQTPSHQVTQMGQEVILRCVPISNHLYFYWYRQILGQKVEFLVSFYNNEISEKSEIFDDQFSVERPDGSNFTLKIRSTKLEDSAMYFCASSKLGRDSYEQYFGPGTRLTVT.

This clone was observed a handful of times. CDR3 DNA sequence: TGTGCCAGCAGTTTCGGCCAGGGGATGGGCTACACCTTC. Protein: CASSFGQGMGYTF. The chain uses TRBV28 and TRBJ1-2, with D perhaps TRBD1 (6 bases). The CDR3 consists of 13 residues. CDR1 is MDHEN, CDR2 SYDVKM, per germline. V was pared by 3 bases and J by 8 bases, with 13 bases between.

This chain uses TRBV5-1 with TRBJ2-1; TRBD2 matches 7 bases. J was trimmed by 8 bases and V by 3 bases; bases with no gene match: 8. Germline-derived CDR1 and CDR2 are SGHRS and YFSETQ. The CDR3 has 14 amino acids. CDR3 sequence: CASSSRAGSDEQFF. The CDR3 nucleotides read TGCGCCAGCAGCTCCAGAGCGGGAAGCGATGAGCAGTTCTTC. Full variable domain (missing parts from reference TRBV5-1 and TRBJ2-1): KAGVTQTPRYLIKTRGQQVTLSCSPISGHRSVSWYQQTPGQGLQFLFEYFSETQRNKGNFPGRFSGRQFSNSRSEMNVSTLELGDSALYLCASSSRAGSDEQFFGPGTRLTVL.

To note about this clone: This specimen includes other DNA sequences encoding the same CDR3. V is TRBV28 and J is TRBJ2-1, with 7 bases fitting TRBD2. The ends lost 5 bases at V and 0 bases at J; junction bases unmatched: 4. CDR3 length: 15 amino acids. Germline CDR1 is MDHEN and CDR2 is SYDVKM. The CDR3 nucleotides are TGTGCCAGCAGTCCAGCGGGAACCTCCTACAATGAGCAGTTCTTC. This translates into CASSPAGTSYNEQFF.

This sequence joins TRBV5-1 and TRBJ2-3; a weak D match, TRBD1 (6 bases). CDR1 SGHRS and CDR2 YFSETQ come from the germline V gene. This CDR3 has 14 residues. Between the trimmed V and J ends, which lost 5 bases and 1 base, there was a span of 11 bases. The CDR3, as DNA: TGCGCCAGCAGTCCACAGGGTGGCACAGATACGCAGTATTTT. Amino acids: CASSPQGGTDTQYF. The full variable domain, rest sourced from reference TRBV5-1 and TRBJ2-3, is KAGVTQTPRYLIKTRGQQVTLSCSPISGHRSVSWYQQTPGQGLQFLFEYFSETQRNKGNFPGRFSGRQFSNSRSEMNVSTLELGDSALYLCASSPQGGTDTQYFGPGTRLTVL.

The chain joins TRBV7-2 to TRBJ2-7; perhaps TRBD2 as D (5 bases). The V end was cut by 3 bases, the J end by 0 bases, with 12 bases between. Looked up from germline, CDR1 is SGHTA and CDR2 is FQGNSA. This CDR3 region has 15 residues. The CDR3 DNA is TGTGCCAGCAGCTTCGATCCCGGGGACTCCTACGAGCAGTACTTC. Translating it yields CASSFDPGDSYEQYF.

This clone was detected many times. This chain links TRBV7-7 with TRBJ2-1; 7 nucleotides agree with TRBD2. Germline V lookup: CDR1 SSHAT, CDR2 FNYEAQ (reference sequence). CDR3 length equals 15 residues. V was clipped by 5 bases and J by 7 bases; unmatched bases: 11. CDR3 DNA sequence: TGTGCCAGCAGCAAAGAAGGACTAGGGGCTAATGAGCAGTTCTTC. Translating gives CASSKEGLGANEQFF.

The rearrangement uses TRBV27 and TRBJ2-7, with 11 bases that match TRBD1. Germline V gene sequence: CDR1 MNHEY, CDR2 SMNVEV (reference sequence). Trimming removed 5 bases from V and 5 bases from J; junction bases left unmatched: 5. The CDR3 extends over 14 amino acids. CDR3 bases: TGTGCCAGCAGTCGCGGACAGGGGGCGAACGAGCAGTACTTC. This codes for CASSRGQGANEQYF.

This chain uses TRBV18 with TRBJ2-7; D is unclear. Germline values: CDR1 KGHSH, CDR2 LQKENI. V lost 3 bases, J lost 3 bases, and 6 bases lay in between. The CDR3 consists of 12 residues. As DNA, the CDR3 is TGTGCCAGCTCACCTAACATCTACGAGCAGTACTTC. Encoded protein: CASSPNIYEQYF.

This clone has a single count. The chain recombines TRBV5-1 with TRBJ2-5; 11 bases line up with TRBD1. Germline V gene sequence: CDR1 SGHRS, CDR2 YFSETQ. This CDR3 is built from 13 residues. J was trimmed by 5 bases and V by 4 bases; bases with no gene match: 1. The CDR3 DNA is TGCGCCAGCAGCGGGACAGGGGGGGAGACCCAGTACTTC. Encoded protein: CASSGTGGETQYF.

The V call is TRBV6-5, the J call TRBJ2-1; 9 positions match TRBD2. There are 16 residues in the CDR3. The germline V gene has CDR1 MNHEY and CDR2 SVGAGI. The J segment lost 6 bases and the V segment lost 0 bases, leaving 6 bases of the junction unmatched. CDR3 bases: TGTGCCAGCAGTTACTCGATCGGTAGCGGGAGCAATGAGCAGTTCTTC. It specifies CASSYSIGSGSNEQFF.

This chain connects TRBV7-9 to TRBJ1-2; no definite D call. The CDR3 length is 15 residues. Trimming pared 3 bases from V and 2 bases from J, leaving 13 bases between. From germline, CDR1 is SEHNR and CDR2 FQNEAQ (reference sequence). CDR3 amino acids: CASSLSLIQNYGYTF. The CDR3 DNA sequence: TGTGCCAGCAGCTTGAGTCTTATCCAAAACTATGGCTACACCTTC.

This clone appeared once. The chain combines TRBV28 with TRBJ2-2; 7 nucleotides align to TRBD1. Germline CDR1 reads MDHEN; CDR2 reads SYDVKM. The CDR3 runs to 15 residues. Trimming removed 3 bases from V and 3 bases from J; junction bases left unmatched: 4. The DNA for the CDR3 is TGTGCCAGCAGTTTGGGACAGAGGGACACCGGGGAGCTGTTTTTT. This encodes CASSLGQRDTGELFF.

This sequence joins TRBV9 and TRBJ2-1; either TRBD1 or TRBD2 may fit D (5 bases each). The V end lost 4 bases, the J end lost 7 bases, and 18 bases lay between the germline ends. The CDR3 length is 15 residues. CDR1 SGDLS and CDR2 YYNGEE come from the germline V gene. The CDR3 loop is CASSFQGRDRNEQFF. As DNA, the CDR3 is TGTGCCAGCAGCTTCCAGGGACGAGACCGGAATGAGCAGTTCTTC.

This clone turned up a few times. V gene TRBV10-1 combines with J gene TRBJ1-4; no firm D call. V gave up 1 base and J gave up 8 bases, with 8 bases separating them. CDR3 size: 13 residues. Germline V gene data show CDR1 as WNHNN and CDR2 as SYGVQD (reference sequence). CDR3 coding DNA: TGCGCCAGCAGTGAGTTCGGTTGGGAAAAACTGTTTTTT. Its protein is CASSEFGWEKLFF.

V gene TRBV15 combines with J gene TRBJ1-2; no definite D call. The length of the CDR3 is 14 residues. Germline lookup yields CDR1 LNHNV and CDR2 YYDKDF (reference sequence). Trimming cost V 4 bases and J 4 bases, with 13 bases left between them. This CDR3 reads CATSTLTGLYGYTF. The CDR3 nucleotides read TGTGCCACCAGCACTCTTACGGGCCTCTATGGCTACACCTTC.